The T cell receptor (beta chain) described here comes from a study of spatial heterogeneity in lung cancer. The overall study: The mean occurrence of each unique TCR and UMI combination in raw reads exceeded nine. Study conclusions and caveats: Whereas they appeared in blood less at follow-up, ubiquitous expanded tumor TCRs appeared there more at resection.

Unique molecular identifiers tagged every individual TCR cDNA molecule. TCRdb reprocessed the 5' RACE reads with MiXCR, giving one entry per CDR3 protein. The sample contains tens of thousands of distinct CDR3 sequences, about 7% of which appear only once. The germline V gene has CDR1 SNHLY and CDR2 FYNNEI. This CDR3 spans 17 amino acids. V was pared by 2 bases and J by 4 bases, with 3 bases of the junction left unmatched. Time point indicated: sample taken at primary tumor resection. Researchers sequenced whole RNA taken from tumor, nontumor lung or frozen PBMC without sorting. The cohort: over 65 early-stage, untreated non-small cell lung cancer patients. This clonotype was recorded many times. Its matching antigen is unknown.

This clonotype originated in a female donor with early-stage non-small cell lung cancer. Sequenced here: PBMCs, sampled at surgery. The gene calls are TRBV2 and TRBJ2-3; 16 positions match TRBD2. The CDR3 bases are TGTGCCAGCAGTGAATCGGGACTAGCGGGGGGGTCAGATACGCAGTATTTT. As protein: CASSESGLAGGSDTQYF.